These 21 T cell receptor beta chains originate from one sample sequenced in a study of control samples from healthy donors and cancer patients. Profiled with immunoSEQ multiplex PCR; TCRdb holds only in-frame clones, not every one. The sample includes about 160,000 clones, approximately 96% of them seen just once. Sample: blood. The receptors were gathered from a young woman in good health.

This rearrangement joins TRBV28 to TRBJ2-7; 9 nucleotides line up with TRBD2. Trimming removed 3 bases from V and 3 bases from J; junction bases left unmatched: 3. This CDR3 comprises 14 residues. Germline V lookup: CDR1 MDHEN, CDR2 SYDVKM. This chain's CDR3 is CASSFASGNYEQYF. CDR3 sequence (DNA): TGTGCCAGCAGTTTTGCTAGCGGGAACTACGAGCAGTACTTC.

This chain joins TRBV28 and TRBJ2-6; possibly TRBD1 for D (6 bases). The CDR3 extends over 15 amino acids. Per germline, CDR1 MDHEN and CDR2 SYDVKM. Deletions cut 6 bases from V and 0 bases from J, with 9 bases between. CDR3 region: CASRSRGSGANVLTF. CDR3 bases: TGTGCCAGCAGGTCCAGGGGCTCTGGGGCCAACGTCCTGACTTTC.

The V call is TRBV14, the J call TRBJ1-2; D remains unclear. Per germline, CDR1 SGHDN and CDR2 FVKESK. The CDR3 has 14 residues. V was shortened by 2 bases and J by 1 base, with 8 bases between the two germline ends. The CDR3 DNA reads as TGTGCCAGCAGCCAACAAAGGAATAACTATGGCTACACCTTC. Translation gives CASSQQRNNYGYTF.

This clone was found once. The chain uses TRBV28 and TRBJ1-5; TRBD1 might be the D (5 bases). Trimming removed 0 bases at V and 4 bases at J, with 13 bases between. The CDR3 is made up of 16 amino acids. Per germline, CDR1 MDHEN and CDR2 SYDVKM. CDR3 bases: TGTGCCAGCAGTTTATGGGTTGGGCAGGGTAATCAGCCCCAGCATTTT. Its protein product is CASSLWVGQGNQPQHF.

This clone appeared a single time. The rearrangement links TRBV7-9 to TRBJ1-2; TRBD1 is a possible D gene (6 bases). Trimming removed 5 bases at V and 3 bases at J, with 19 bases between. Per germline, CDR1 SEHNR and CDR2 FQNEAQ (reference sequence). The CDR3 extends over 16 amino acids. The CDR3 sequence is CASSPYPYTGYYGYTF. The CDR3 DNA follows: TGTGCCAGCAGCCCCTACCCCTATACAGGGTACTATGGCTACACCTTC.

The chain joins TRBV4-1 to TRBJ2-1, with 9 bases fitting TRBD1. Germline assignment: CDR1 MGHRA and CDR2 YSYEKL. The CDR3 runs to 16 residues. Trimming cost V 6 bases and J 1 base; bases outside gene matches: 7. This chain's CDR3 is CASRKRDRESYNEQFF. CDR3 coding DNA: TGCGCCAGCAGAAAACGGGACAGGGAGTCCTACAATGAGCAGTTCTTC.

The chain is built from TRBV30 and TRBJ1-3, with D uncertain. This CDR3 has 13 residues. CDR1 is GTSNPN, CDR2 SVGIG, per germline (reference sequence). The V end lost 2 bases, the J end lost 4 bases, and 9 bases lay between the germline ends. CDR3 sequence reads: CAWSLGPGNTIYF. DNA of the CDR3: TGTGCCTGGAGTCTAGGGCCCGGAAACACCATATATTTT.

The chain is built from TRBV7-2 and TRBJ1-2; D call uncertain. V shed 5 bases and J shed 5 bases, with 15 bases lying between them. CDR3 length: 14 amino acids. The germline V gene has CDR1 SGHTA and CDR2 FQGNSA. The CDR3, as DNA: TGTGCCAGCAGCAAACGCACAGTGAAGTATGGCTACACCTTC. Its translation: CASSKRTVKYGYTF.

This clone appeared a single time. The chain has TRBV28 and TRBJ1-2; D may be TRBD1 (5 bases). The CDR3 runs to 13 residues. Trimming left V 6 bases short and J 7 bases short, with 15 bases between. The germline V gene encodes CDR1 MDHEN and CDR2 SYDVKM. The CDR3 here is CASRSDSNGGYTF. CDR3 coding DNA: TGTGCCAGCAGATCTGACAGCAACGGTGGCTACACCTTC.

This clone showed up just once. The V and J genes are TRBV5-1 and TRBJ2-3, with TRBD1 identical over 7 bases. Germline lookup yields CDR1 SGHRS and CDR2 YFSETQ. The V gene end was trimmed by 3 bases and the J gene end by 0 bases; junction bases not matched to a gene: 7. This CDR3 has 16 amino acids. Here the CDR3 reads CASSSGTEASTDTQYF. The CDR3 DNA is TGCGCCAGCAGCTCTGGGACAGAGGCTAGCACAGATACGCAGTATTTT.

This chain connects TRBV4-1 to TRBJ2-1, with TRBD2 identical over 15 bases. The CDR3 covers 17 residues. The V gene's germline CDR1 is MGHRA and CDR2 YSYEKL. V dropped 4 bases and J dropped 5; count of bases not matched to a gene: 6. The CDR3 DNA follows: TGCGCCAGCAGCCCACGGACTAGCGGGAGGGCGGACAATGAGCAGTTCTTC. It encodes CASSPRTSGRADNEQFF.

DNA of the CDR3: TGTGCCAGTAGTATGACAGGGTCAGGGACTCGGTATGGCTACACCTTC. Amino acids: CASSMTGSGTRYGYTF. The chain uses TRBV19 and TRBJ1-2; 7 nucleotides agree with TRBD1. CDR1 LNHDA and CDR2 SQIVND come from the germline V gene (reference sequence). The CDR3 totals 16 residues. V lost 3 bases and J lost 5; bases outside the gene matches: 12.

This sequence joins TRBV6-2 or TRBV6-3 and TRBJ1-1; D is undetermined. The CDR3 loop spans 14 amino acids. The germline V and J ends were trimmed by 4 bases and 1 base, with 10 bases remaining between them. CDR1 MNHEY and CDR2 SVGEGT come from the germline V gene. The CDR3 DNA reads as TGTGCCAGCAGTTCATCAGGACCGAACACTGAAGCTTTCTTT. This gives the protein CASSSSGPNTEAFF.

V gene TRBV5-6 combines with J gene TRBJ2-1; 8 bases map to TRBD1. Unmatched junction bases numbered 12, after V lost 6 bases and J lost 7 bases. Germline loops: CDR1 SGHDT, CDR2 YYEEEE. This CDR3 has 15 amino acids. CDR3 in DNA: TGTGCCAGCAACATTGGGCCAGGGGGCGGGAATGAGCAGTTCTTC. As protein: CASNIGPGGGNEQFF.

This chain uses TRBV29-1 with TRBJ1-5, with no clear D. Trimming cost V 6 bases and J 3 bases, with 15 bases left between them. Per the germline V gene, CDR1 is SQVTM and CDR2 is ANQGSEA. The length of the CDR3 is 14 residues. This CDR3 reads CSVQLRGPNQPQHF. The CDR3 coding sequence is TGCAGCGTACAACTACGGGGTCCCAATCAGCCCCAGCATTTT.

The genes are TRBV11-2 and TRBJ1-5; D is unclear. Germline V CDR1 and CDR2: SGHAT, FQNNGV. V gave up 0 bases and J gave up 7 bases, with 7 bases separating them. The CDR3 is 13 amino acids. The CDR3 is CASSLDGVQPQHF. The CDR3 DNA reads TGTGCCAGCAGCTTAGATGGGGTACAGCCCCAGCATTTT.

This clone was seen once. The rearrangement uses TRBV30 and TRBJ2-3, with TRBD2 matching 7 bases. The trim removed 0 bases at V and 4 bases at J, leaving 7 bases unmatched. This CDR3 has 15 residues. CDR1 is GTSNPN and CDR2 is SVGIG in the germline V gene (reference sequence). The CDR3 coding sequence is TGTGCCTGGAGTGTTATAGGAGGGAGGGCAGATACGCAGTATTTT. Protein sequence: CAWSVIGGRADTQYF.

The rearrangement links TRBV5-1 to TRBJ1-1, with D perhaps TRBD1 (5 bases). V lost 4 bases, J lost 1 base, and 17 bases lay in between. The CDR3 contains 16 residues. Germline V lookup: CDR1 SGHRS, CDR2 YFSETQ. In DNA form, the CDR3 reads TGCGCCAGCAGCCCTGGGCATGGGGGGACGAACACTGAAGCTTTCTTT. Amino acids: CASSPGHGGTNTEAFF. The full variable domain, in which reference TRBV5-1 and TRBJ1-1 provide the parts outside the CDR3, is KAGVTQTPRYLIKTRGQQVTLSCSPISGHRSVSWYQQTPGQGLQFLFEYFSETQRNKGNFPGRFSGRQFSNSRSEMNVSTLELGDSALYLCASSPGHGGTNTEAFFGQGTRLTVV.

V is TRBV11-2 and J is TRBJ1-6; D is undetermined. The V end lost 1 base, the J end lost 0 bases, and 7 bases lay between the germline ends. This CDR3 comprises 16 residues. CDR1 and CDR2 from the germline V gene are SGHAT and FQNNGV. DNA of the CDR3: TGTGCCAGCAGCTTAGTGCAGGTCTCCTATAATTCACCCCTCCACTTT. Translation gives CASSLVQVSYNSPLHF.

The chain is built from TRBV19 and TRBJ1-1; no firm D call. V was shortened by 3 bases and J by 4 bases, with 12 bases between the two germline ends. The CDR3 has 14 amino acids. CDR1 and CDR2 (germline): LNHDA, SQIVND (reference sequence). This CDR3 reads CASSIGSTGTEAFF. Here the CDR3 DNA reads TGTGCCAGTAGTATCGGCTCGACGGGCACTGAAGCTTTCTTT.

The V gene is TRBV9, the J gene TRBJ2-5; maybe TRBD1 (6 bases). CDR3 length equals 14 residues. Trimming left V 0 bases short and J 1 base short, with 7 bases between. CDR1 SGDLS and CDR2 YYNGEE come from the germline V gene. The CDR3 reads CASSVGDIQETQYF. Here the CDR3 DNA reads TGTGCCAGCAGCGTAGGGGACATCCAAGAGACCCAGTACTTC.